These 14 T cell receptor beta chains share one sample of origin, sequenced in a study of blood T cells in healthy people across ages. For the second PCR, which ran for roughly 7 to 11 cycles, a sample-barcoded 5' primer and a J-beta primer mix were used. Each CDR3 protein is one row after TCRdb ran MiXCR on the 5' RACE reads. The table has under 2 million distinct CDR3 sequences, roughly 30% seen once. Specimen: blood. These receptors came from a woman in her thirties in good health.

The chain joins TRBV28 to TRBJ2-7; the D call may be TRBD1 or TRBD2 (5 bases each). Per germline, CDR1 MDHEN and CDR2 SYDVKM. CDR3 length: 15 residues. The V end lost 7 bases, the J end lost 1 base, and 17 bases lay between the germline ends. The CDR3 sequence is CASTPRGPGSYEQYF. In nucleotides, the CDR3 is TGTGCCAGCACCCCACGGGGCCCGGGGTCCTACGAGCAGTACTTC.

The gene calls are TRBV3-1 and TRBJ2-1; D not resolved. The CDR3 runs to 13 residues. The germline V gene has CDR1 LGHDT and CDR2 YNNKEL (reference sequence). Trimming stripped 0 bases from V and 8 bases from J, with 8 bases between. The CDR3 loop is CASSQDQRHEQFF. CDR3 coding DNA: TGTGCCAGCAGCCAAGATCAGCGCCATGAGCAGTTCTTC.

The gene calls are TRBV20-1 and TRBJ2-5; 8 bases fit TRBD2. The ends lost 8 bases at V and 4 bases at J; junction bases unmatched: 12. Looked up from germline, CDR1 is DFQATT and CDR2 is SNEGSKA (reference sequence). CDR3 length: 14 amino acids. CDR3 protein: CSYTGTRGGETQYF. The CDR3, as DNA: TGCAGTTATACCGGGACTAGGGGAGGAGAGACCCAGTACTTC.

On this clonotype: It may be a read error: a sequence one base away is much more abundant. This sequence joins TRBV7-2 and TRBJ1-2, with D possibly matching TRBD1 (5 bases). Germline values: CDR1 SGHTA, CDR2 FQGNSA. CDR3 length equals 13 residues. Between the trimmed V and J ends, which lost 0 bases and 9 bases, there was a span of 11 bases. The chain's CDR3 is CASSLARAGSYTF. In DNA form, the CDR3 reads TGTGCCAGCAGCTTAGCCAGGGCCGGGAGCTACACCTTC.

A remark on this clonotype: A much larger clonotype is one base distant, so this may be a read error. The chain has TRBV29-1 and TRBJ2-3; 8 positions match TRBD1. The CDR3 extends over 15 amino acids. V trimming: 3 bases; J trimming: 3 bases; junction bases outside the gene matches: 8. Germline assignment: CDR1 SQVTM and CDR2 ANQGSEA. CDR3 sequence (DNA): TGCAGCGTTGACGGCAGGGGGCTGTTAACAGATACGCAGTATTTT. Amino acid sequence: CSVDGRGLLTDTQYF.

With regard to this clonotype: An end of the junction does not agree with germline; a read error may underlie this. The CDR3 sequence is CASRTGQASGGTEAFF. The CDR3 coding sequence is TGTGCCAGCAGAACCGGACAGGCCTCAGGGGGTACTGAGGCTTTCTTT. The chain has TRBV6-5 and TRBJ1-1; 7 nucleotides match TRBD1. CDR3 length: 16 residues. Germline-derived CDR1 and CDR2 are MNHEY and SVGAGI.

The J gene is TRBJ2-5, the V gene TRBV7-6, with 10 bases identical to TRBD2. Germline assignment: CDR1 SGHVS and CDR2 FNYEAQ. The CDR3 covers 18 residues. V dropped 5 bases and J dropped 11; count of bases not matched to a gene: 23. The CDR3 sequence: CASSPNAGSGGNHNEQYF. Written as DNA, the CDR3 is TGTGCCAGCAGCCCCAATGCTGGTAGCGGGGGGAACCACAATGAGCAGTACTTC.

A few counts support this clonotype. The V and J genes are TRBV11-2 and TRBJ1-1, with unresolved D. This CDR3 has 13 residues. Between the trimmed V and J ends, which lost 5 bases and 4 bases, there was a span of 11 bases. From germline, CDR1 is SGHAT and CDR2 FQNNGV. CDR3 amino acids: CASSPNGFTEAFF. The CDR3 nucleotides read TGTGCCAGCAGCCCCAACGGGTTCACTGAAGCTTTCTTT.

The chain couples TRBV21-1 to TRBJ2-3; TRBD1, the table's D call, was not compared with the DNA. TRBV21-1 is assigned pseudogene status. The CDR3 contains 14 residues. The CDR3 spells CASSKVGGVPEQYF. CDR3 bases: TGTGCCAGCAGCAAAGTGGGGGGGGTCCCCGAACAGTATTTT.

Worth noting for this clonotype: A much larger clone lies a single base off, so this may be a read error. This rearrangement joins TRBV12-3 or TRBV12-4 to TRBJ2-1; 11 bases line up with TRBD2. This CDR3 is 15 amino acids long. This chain's CDR3 is CTSSYSGGARHEQFF. The DNA for the CDR3 is TGTACCAGCAGTTATAGCGGGGGGGCAAGGCATGAGCAGTTCTTC.

This clonotype was recorded a few times. The CDR3 loop is CASMGTAKYF. Here the CDR3 DNA reads TGTGCCAGCATGGGGACAGCCAAGTACTTC. This rearrangement joins TRBV7-3 to TRBJ2-5; 7 bases line up with TRBD1. Germline V CDR1 and CDR2: SGHTA, FQGTGA. The CDR3 runs 10 residues. After removal of 7 bases from V and 12 bases from J, the junction contained 5 bases not matched to a gene. Filled out from reference TRBV7-3 and TRBJ2-5, the complete variable domain reads GAGVSQTPSNKVTEKGKYVELRCDPISGHTALYWYRQSLGQGPEFLIYFQGTGAADDSGLPNDRFFAVRPEGSVSTLKIQRTERGDSAVYLCASMGTAKYFGPGTRLLVL.

This chain joins TRBV4-1 and TRBJ2-7; tentatively, D is TRBD1 (5 bases). V shed 5 bases and J shed 2 bases, with 13 bases lying between them. The CDR3 totals 14 residues. CDR1 is MGHRA and CDR2 is YSYEKL in the germline V gene. The DNA of the CDR3 is TGCGCCAGCAGCGCCGTGAAGGGGACCTACGAGCAGTACTTC. Its translation: CASSAVKGTYEQYF.

This clonotype has more than one count but fewer than ten. The V and J genes are TRBV12-3 or TRBV12-4 and TRBJ2-3; D is possibly TRBD1 (5 bases). The V end was cut by 0 bases, the J end by 2 bases, with 15 bases between. The CDR3 runs to 17 residues. The CDR3 bases are TGTGCCAGCAGTTTAGCCCCCACGACAGTCATCACAGATACGCAGTATTTT. It codes for CASSLAPTTVITDTQYF.

The rearrangement links TRBV15 to TRBJ1-4; D remains unclear. From germline, CDR1 is LNHNV and CDR2 YYDKDF (reference sequence). CDR3 size: 13 residues. With 0 bases removed from V and 13 bases from J, the gap between germline ends came to 12 bases. The CDR3 nucleotides are TGTGCCACCAGCAGAGATTTGGCAGGAGTACTGTTTTTT. Its protein product is CATSRDLAGVLFF.